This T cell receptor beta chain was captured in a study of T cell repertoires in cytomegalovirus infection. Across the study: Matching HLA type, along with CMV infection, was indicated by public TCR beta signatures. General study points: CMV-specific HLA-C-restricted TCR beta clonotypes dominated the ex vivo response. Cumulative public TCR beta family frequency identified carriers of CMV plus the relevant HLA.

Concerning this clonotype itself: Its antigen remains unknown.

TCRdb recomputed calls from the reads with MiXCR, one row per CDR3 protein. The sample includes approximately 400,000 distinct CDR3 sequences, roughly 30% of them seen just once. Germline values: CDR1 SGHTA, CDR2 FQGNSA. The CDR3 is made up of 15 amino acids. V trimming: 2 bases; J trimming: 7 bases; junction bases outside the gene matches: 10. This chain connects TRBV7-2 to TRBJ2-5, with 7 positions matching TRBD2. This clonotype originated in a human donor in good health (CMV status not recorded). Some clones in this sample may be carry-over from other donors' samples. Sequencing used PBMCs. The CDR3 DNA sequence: TGTGCCAGCAGCTTAAGGCTGTACAGCGGGGCGACCCAGTACTTC. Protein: CASSLRLYSGATQYF.